One and the same sample provided the 21 T cell receptor beta chains below, sequenced in a study of breast tumors, draining lymph nodes, adjacent tissues. A single record per CDR3 protein comes from TCRdb applying MiXCR to the multiplex PCR reads. The data contain about 140,000 distinct CDR3 sequences, around a third of them singletons. The lymph nodes were axillary draining lymph nodes from breast cancer patients. The source material was axillary lymph node tissue. The receptor set was obtained from a female donor with breast cancer. Some clones in this sample may be carry-over from other donors' samples.

The chain uses TRBV20-1 and TRBJ2-7; 14 bases line up with TRBD2. Trimming took 3 bases from V and 3 from J; bases not matched to a gene: 7. The CDR3 length is 16 residues. Germline loops: CDR1 DFQATT, CDR2 SNEGSKA (reference sequence). The DNA of the CDR3 is TGCAGTGCTAGGGGGGGACTAGCGGGGGACCTCTACGAGCAGTACGTC. Protein sequence: CSARGGLAGDLYEQYV.

The rearrangement uses TRBV20-1 and TRBJ2-2, with TRBD1 as a possible D gene (6 bases). V was shortened by 4 bases and J by 6 bases, with 15 bases between the two germline ends. The CDR3 is 14 residues long. Germline CDR1 DFQATT, CDR2 SNEGSKA (reference sequence). The DNA for the CDR3 is TGCAGTGCTATCCCGGGACATGGAGCCGGGGAGCTGTTTTTT. It yields the protein CSAIPGHGAGELFF.

This chain's CDR3 is CASSLYDSFSGNTIYF. The CDR3 region has the DNA TGCGCCAGCAGCTTGTACGATTCGTTCTCTGGAAACACCATATATTTT. The rearrangement uses TRBV5-1 and TRBJ1-3; D not certain. V was clipped by 1 base and J by 0 bases, with 11 bases between them. Germline V gene data show CDR1 as SGHRS and CDR2 as YFSETQ. The CDR3 is made up of 16 amino acids. The variable domain in full, with the rest retrieved from reference TRBV5-1 and TRBJ1-3, is KAGVTQTPRYLIKTRGQQVTLSCSPISGHRSVSWYQQTPGQGLQFLFEYFSETQRNKGNFPGRFSGRQFSNSRSEMNVSTLELGDSALYLCASSLYDSFSGNTIYFGEGSWLTVV.

To note about this clonotype: A much larger clone lies a single base off, so this may be a read error. This chain links TRBV20-1 with TRBJ2-5; TRBD2 matches 9 bases. CDR1 and CDR2 (germline): DFQATT, SNEGSKA (reference sequence). V dropped 0 bases and J dropped 4; count of bases not matched to a gene: 6. The CDR3 spans 15 residues. The CDR3 DNA reads TGCAGTGCTAGAGATCTAGCGGGGATCCCAGAGACCCAGTACTTC. This encodes CSARDLAGIPETQYF.

This clonotype occurred a few times. A much larger clone differs by one base, so this may be a read error. The chain has TRBV6-1 and TRBJ2-3; TRBD1 is a possible D gene (5 bases). This CDR3 is built from 16 residues. CDR1 is MNHNS and CDR2 is SASEGT in the germline V gene. The CDR3 DNA is TGTGCCAGCAGTCAAGCGTCGGCAGGGCCCACAGATACGCAGTATTTT. It translates to CASSQASAGPTDTQYF.

This clonotype has ten or more counts. The chain has TRBV7-2 and TRBJ2-7, with D unclear. CDR3 length: 20 residues. Per the germline V gene, CDR1 is SGHTA and CDR2 is FQGNSA. Trimming removed 8 bases from V and 1 base from J, with 33 bases in between. The CDR3 bases are TGTGCCAGCGTCCATGGTGACGGATTGGATGGGGATCACTTATCCTACGAGCAGTACGTC. It is translated as CASVHGDGLDGDHLSYEQYV.

V usage is TRBV7-9 and J usage is TRBJ2-7, with 9 bases matching TRBD1. The CDR3 runs 13 residues. Germline assignment: CDR1 SEHNR and CDR2 FQNEAQ (reference sequence). CDR3 protein: CASSPGQGLRTTV. The CDR3 DNA follows: TGTGCCAGCAGCCCGGGACAGGGACTACGGACTACTGTC.

The chain uses TRBV19 and TRBJ1-1; D remains unclear. V dropped 3 bases and J dropped 3 bases, with 11 bases sitting between them. CDR1 LNHDA and CDR2 SQIVND come from the germline V gene (reference sequence). This CDR3 has 14 residues. CDR3 residues: CASSIREVYTEAFF. In DNA, the CDR3 is TGTGCCAGTAGTATTCGGGAGGTGTACACTGAAGCTTTCTTT.

This clonotype has at least ten counts. The chain links TRBV20-1 to TRBJ2-2; no firm D call. V was cut by 3 bases and J by 7 bases, with 12 bases left in between. The CDR3 consists of 13 residues. Per the germline V gene, CDR1 is DFQATT and CDR2 is SNEGSKA (reference sequence). This CDR3 is CSASIVPGGELFF. Written as DNA, the CDR3 is TGCAGTGCTAGTATAGTGCCCGGCGGGGAGCTGTTTTTT.

This clonotype occurred a few times. It may be a read error: a sequence one base away is much more abundant. The CDR3 DNA reads TGTGCCAGCAAAAGGGGGACTAGTGTTCCAGATACGCGGTATTTT. It specifies CASKRGTSVPDTRYF. This chain connects TRBV7-9 to TRBJ2-3, with TRBD2 matching over 8 bases. The CDR3 has 15 residues. Germline lookup yields CDR1 SEHNR and CDR2 FQNEAQ (reference sequence).

This clonotype was seen more than once but under ten times. V gene TRBV6-6 combines with J gene TRBJ2-7; 7 bases fit TRBD1. In germline, CDR1 is MNHNY, CDR2 SVGAGI (reference sequence). V shed 5 bases and J 5 bases; nucleotides not matched to a gene: 18. The CDR3 runs 17 residues. The CDR3 loop is CASSHLIKSIDRDEQYF. The CDR3, as DNA: TGTGCCAGCAGTCACTTGATCAAATCAATAGACAGGGACGAGCAGTACTTC.

In this sample, this clonotype turned up many times. The V call is TRBV20-1, the J call TRBJ2-7; TRBD1 agrees at 11 bases. Germline V gives CDR1 DFQATT, CDR2 SNEGSKA (reference sequence). With V trimmed by 2 bases and J by 2 bases, 14 bases remained unmatched. CDR3 size: 18 residues. Here the CDR3 reads CSARKSHRTGGNPYEQYF. CDR3 bases: TGCAGTGCTAGAAAATCGCACCGGACAGGGGGCAACCCCTACGAGCAGTACTTC.

In its sample, this clonotype was seen many times. The chain carries TRBV11-2 and TRBJ2-7; 8 bases line up with TRBD2. The germline V gene has CDR1 SGHAT and CDR2 FQNNGV. V lost 3 bases to trimming and J lost 1 base; unmatched junction nucleotides: 11. CDR3 length: 17 residues. CDR3 sequence (DNA): TGTGCCAGCAGCTTCAAAAATAGCGGGGTGCGATCCTACGAGCAGTACTTC. Amino acid sequence: CASSFKNSGVRSYEQYF.

The genes are TRBV20-1 and TRBJ1-6; possible D gene TRBD1, 5 bases. Germline V gene lookup returns CDR1 DFQATT and CDR2 SNEGSKA (reference sequence). V gave up 6 bases and J gave up 9 bases, with 18 bases separating them. The CDR3 runs to 14 residues. The CDR3 region is CSARGDAVGSPLHF. The CDR3 nucleotides are TGCAGTGCAAGGGGAGACGCTGTAGGTTCACCCCTCCACTTT.

The rearrangement uses TRBV13 and TRBJ2-5; D may be TRBD1 (6 bases). The length of the CDR3 is 14 residues. Trimming left V 5 bases short and J 8 bases short, with 18 bases between. The germline V gene encodes CDR1 PRHDT and CDR2 FYEKMQ (reference sequence). CDR3 protein: CASSVPGQRGTQYF. The CDR3 nucleotides read TGTGCCAGCAGCGTCCCGGGACAAAGGGGAACCCAGTACTTC.

The sample holds many counts of this clonotype. The junction and the germline gene differ at one end; a read error may be behind it. This chain uses TRBV14 with TRBJ2-5; D ambiguous. This CDR3 spans 14 amino acids. Germline CDR1 reads SGHDN; CDR2 reads FVKESK. The CDR3 region is CASSLRSYQETQSF. DNA for the CDR3: TGTGCCAGCAGCCTTCGAAGCTACCAAGAGACCCAGTCCTTC.

At least ten counts were recorded for this clonotype. The chain carries TRBV6-5 and TRBJ2-2; the match to TRBD1 covers 12 bases. The CDR3 extends over 15 amino acids. Germline CDR1 reads MNHEY; CDR2 reads SVGAGI. J gave up 8 bases and V 5 bases, and 6 bases lay outside the gene matches. The CDR3 DNA reads TGTGCCAGCAGTCCGGGGACAGGGGGCGCGGGGGAGCTGTTTTTT. This sequence encodes CASSPGTGGAGELFF.

The table lists this clonotype with many counts. Here the CDR3 DNA reads TGTGCCAGCGCGGACGGGCAACAAGAGACCCAGTACTTC. Protein sequence: CASADGQQETQYF. The rearrangement uses TRBV6-1 and TRBJ2-5; D remains ambiguous. The CDR3 loop spans 13 amino acids. Per germline, CDR1 MNHNS and CDR2 SASEGT. V was shortened by 8 bases and J by 2 bases, with 12 bases between the two germline ends.

This clonotype was found many times. J is TRBJ2-3 and V is TRBV20-1; possible D gene TRBD2, 6 bases. The germline V gene encodes CDR1 DFQATT and CDR2 SNEGSKA (reference sequence). The CDR3 is made up of 14 amino acids. Trimming took off 3 bases at V and 2 bases at J, with 12 bases between the two ends. The CDR3 DNA reads TGCAGTGCTAGGGGGGGAGGAACCACAGATACGCAGTATTTT. This gives the protein CSARGGGTTDTQYF.

This clonotype appeared once. This may come from a read error, since a much larger clone is one base off. The CDR3 end shows no conserved phenylalanine or tryptophan, and so a read error is likely. The V call is TRBV29-1, the J call TRBJ2-1; 9 bases match TRBD1. Germline CDR1 and CDR2: SQVTM and ANQGSEA. The CDR3 totals 18 residues. The CDR3 DNA reads TGCGGCGTTGACGGGACAGGGCTGAGGGGGTCGGTATACAATGAGCAGTTCCTC. It yields the protein CGVDGTGLRGSVYNEQFL.

This clonotype has more than one count but fewer than ten. This chain connects TRBV7-9 to TRBJ1-1; D may be TRBD1 (5 bases). The CDR3 sequence is 13 residues long. The V end lost 5 bases, the J end lost 7 bases, and 14 bases lay between the germline ends. Germline CDR1 reads SEHNR; CDR2 reads FQNEAQ (reference sequence). The CDR3 region is CASSKTQGLEAFF. The CDR3 region has the DNA TGTGCCAGCAGCAAGACCCAGGGCCTTGAAGCTTTCTTT.